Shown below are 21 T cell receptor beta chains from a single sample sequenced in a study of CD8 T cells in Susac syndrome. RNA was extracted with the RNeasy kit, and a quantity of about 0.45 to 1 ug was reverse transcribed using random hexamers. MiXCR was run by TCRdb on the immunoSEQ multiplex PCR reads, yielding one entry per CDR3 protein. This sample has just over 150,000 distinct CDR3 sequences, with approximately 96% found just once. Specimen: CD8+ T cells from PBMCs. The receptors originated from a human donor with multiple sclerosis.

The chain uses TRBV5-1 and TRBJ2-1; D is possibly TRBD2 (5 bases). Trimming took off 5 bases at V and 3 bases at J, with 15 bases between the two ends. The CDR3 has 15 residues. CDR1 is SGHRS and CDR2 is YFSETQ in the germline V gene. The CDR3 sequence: CASRAGMPIYNEQFF. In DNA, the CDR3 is TGCGCCAGCAGGGCCGGGATGCCTATCTACAATGAGCAGTTCTTC.

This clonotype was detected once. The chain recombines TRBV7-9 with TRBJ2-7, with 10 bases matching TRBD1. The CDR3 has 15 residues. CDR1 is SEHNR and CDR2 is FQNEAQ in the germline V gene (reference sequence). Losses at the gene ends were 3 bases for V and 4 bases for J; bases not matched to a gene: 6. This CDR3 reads CASSFPDRGHYEQYF. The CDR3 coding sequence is TGTGCCAGCAGCTTTCCTGACAGGGGGCATTACGAGCAGTACTTC.

CDR3: CASSLVGGGRLYGYTF. The CDR3 nucleotides read TGTGCCAGCAGCTTAGTGGGAGGCGGTAGGCTCTATGGCTACACCTTC. This sequence joins TRBV13 and TRBJ1-2; no reliable D call. This CDR3 spans 16 amino acids. V was trimmed by 1 base and J by 4 bases, leaving 16 bases between them. Germline V CDR1 and CDR2: PRHDT, FYEKMQ (reference sequence).

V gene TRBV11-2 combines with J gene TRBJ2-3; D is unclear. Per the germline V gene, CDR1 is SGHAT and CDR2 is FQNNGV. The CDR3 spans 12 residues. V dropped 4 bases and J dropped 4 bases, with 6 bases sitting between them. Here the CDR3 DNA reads TGTGCCAGCAGCTCGGGTTCAGATACGCAGTATTTT. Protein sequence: CASSSGSDTQYF.

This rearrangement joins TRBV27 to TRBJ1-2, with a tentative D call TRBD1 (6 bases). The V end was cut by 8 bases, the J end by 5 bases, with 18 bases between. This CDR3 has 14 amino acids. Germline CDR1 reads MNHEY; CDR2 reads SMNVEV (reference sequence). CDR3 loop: CASGSYRTDYGYTF. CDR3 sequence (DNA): TGTGCCAGCGGCAGTTACAGGACAGATTATGGCTACACCTTC.

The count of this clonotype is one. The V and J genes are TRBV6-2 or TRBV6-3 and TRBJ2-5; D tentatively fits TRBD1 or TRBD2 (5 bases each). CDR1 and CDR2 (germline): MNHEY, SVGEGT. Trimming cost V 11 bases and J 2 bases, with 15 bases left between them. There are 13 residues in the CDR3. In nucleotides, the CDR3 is TGTGCCGGGGGTACGGCAGAACAAGAGACCCAGTACTTC. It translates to CAGGTAEQETQYF.

DNA for the CDR3: TGTGCCACCAGCAGTTCCACAGGGTCCAATGAGCAGTTCTTC. Protein: CATSSSTGSNEQFF. The chain joins TRBV15 to TRBJ2-1, with D possibly being TRBD1 (6 bases). This CDR3 has 14 amino acids. Germline V gene lookup returns CDR1 LNHNV and CDR2 YYDKDF (reference sequence). Trimming removed 3 bases from V and 6 bases from J, with 12 bases in between.

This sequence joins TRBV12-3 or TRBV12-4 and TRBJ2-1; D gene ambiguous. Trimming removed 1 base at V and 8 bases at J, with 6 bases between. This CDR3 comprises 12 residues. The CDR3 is CASSLEGHEQFF. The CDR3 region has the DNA TGTGCCAGCAGTTTAGAGGGCCATGAGCAGTTCTTC.

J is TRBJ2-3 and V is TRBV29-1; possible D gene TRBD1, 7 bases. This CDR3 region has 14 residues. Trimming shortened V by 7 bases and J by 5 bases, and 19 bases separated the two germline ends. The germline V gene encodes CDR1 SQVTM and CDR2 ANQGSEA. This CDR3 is CSGRDRPGEDTQYF. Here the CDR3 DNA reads TGCAGCGGAAGGGACAGACCGGGAGAAGATACGCAGTATTTT.

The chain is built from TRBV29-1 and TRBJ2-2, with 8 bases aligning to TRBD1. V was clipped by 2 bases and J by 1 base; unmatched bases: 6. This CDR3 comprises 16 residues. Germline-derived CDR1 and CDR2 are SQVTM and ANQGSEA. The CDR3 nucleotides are TGCAGCGTTGAACTCAGGGGGCGAGGGAACACCGGGGAGCTGTTTTTT. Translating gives CSVELRGRGNTGELFF.

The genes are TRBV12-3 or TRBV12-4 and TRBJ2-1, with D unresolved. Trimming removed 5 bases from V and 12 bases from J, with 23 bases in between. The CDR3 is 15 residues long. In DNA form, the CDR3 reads TGTGCCAGCAGTCAGACCTCCCGAAGGTCCGATGGGCAGTTCTTC. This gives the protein CASSQTSRRSDGQFF.

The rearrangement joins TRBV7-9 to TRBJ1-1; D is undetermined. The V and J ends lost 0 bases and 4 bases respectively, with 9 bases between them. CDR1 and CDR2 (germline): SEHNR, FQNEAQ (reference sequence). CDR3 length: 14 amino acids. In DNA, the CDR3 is TGTGCCAGCAGCTTAGCGTCTGAGGGCACTGAAGCTTTCTTT. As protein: CASSLASEGTEAFF.

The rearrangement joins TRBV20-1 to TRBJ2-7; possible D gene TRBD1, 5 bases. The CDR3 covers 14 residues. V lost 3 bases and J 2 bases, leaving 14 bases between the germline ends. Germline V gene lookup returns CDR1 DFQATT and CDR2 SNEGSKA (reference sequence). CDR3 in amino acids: CSASEDTRTYEQYF. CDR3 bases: TGCAGTGCTAGCGAGGACACCAGAACCTACGAGCAGTACTTC.

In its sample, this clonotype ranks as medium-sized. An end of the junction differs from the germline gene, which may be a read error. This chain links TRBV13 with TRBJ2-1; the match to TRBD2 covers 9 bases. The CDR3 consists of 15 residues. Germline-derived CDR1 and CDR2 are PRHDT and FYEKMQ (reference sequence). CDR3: CASSPGLAKNPEQFF. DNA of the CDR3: TGCGCCAGCAGCCCGGGACTAGCCAAGAACCCGGAGCAGTTCTTC.

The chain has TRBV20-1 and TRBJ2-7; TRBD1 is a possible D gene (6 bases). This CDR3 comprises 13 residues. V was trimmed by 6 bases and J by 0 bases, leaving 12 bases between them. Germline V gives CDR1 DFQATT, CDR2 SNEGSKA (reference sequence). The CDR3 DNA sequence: TGCAGTGCCGGGACAAGGAGCTCCTACGAGCAGTACTTC. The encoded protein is CSAGTRSSYEQYF.

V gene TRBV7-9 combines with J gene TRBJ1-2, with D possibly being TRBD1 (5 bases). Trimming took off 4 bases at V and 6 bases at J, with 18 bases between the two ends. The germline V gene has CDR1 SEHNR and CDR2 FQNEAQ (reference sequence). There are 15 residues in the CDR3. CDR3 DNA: TGTGCCAGCAGCTCGCCGGGACGACGGAGGGATGGCTACACCTTC. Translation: CASSSPGRRRDGYTF.

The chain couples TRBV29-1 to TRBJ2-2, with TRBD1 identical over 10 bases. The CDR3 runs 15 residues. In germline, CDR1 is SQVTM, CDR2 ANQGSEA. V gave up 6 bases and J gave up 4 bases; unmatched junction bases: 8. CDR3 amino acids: CSVPRQGAVTGELFF. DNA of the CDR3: TGCAGCGTCCCAAGACAGGGGGCGGTCACCGGGGAGCTGTTTTTT.

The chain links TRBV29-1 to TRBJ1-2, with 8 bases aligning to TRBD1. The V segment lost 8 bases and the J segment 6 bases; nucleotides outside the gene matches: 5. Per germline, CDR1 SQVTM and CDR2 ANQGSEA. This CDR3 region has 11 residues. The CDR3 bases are TGCAGCCATGACAGGGGAGATGGCTACACCTTC. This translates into CSHDRGDGYTF.

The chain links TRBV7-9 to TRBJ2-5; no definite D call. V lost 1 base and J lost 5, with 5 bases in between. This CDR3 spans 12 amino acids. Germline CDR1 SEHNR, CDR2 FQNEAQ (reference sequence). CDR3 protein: CASSLGLETQYF. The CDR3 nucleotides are TGTGCCAGCAGCTTAGGTCTCGAGACCCAGTACTTC.

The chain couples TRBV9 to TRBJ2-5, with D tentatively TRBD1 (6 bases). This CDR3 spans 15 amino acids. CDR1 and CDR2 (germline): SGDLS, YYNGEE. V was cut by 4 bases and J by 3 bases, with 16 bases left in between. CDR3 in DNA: TGTGCCAGCAGCCCGCAGACAGGCGCAAAAGAGACCCAGTACTTC. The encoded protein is CASSPQTGAKETQYF.

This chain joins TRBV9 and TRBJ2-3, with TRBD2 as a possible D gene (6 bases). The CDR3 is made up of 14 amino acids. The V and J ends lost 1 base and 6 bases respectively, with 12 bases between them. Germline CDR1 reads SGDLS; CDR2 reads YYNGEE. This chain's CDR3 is CASSVRLVGDTQYF. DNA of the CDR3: TGTGCCAGCAGCGTAAGACTAGTGGGTGATACGCAGTATTTT.